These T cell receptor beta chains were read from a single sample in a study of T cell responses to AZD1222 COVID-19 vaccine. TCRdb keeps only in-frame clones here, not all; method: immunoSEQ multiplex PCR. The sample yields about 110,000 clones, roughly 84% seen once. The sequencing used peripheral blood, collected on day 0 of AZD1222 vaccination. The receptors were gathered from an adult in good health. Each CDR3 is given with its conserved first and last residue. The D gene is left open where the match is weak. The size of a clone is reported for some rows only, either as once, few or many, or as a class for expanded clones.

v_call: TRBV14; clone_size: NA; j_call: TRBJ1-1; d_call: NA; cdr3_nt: TGTGCCAGCAGCTTAGGGGGGGCCCTGAACACTGAAGCTTTCTTT; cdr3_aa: CASSLGGALNTEAFF
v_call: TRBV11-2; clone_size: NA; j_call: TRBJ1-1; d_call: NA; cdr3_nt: TGTGCCAGCAGCGATTCCGGGACAAGCATCCAAGCTTTCTTT; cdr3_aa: CASSDSGTSIQAFF
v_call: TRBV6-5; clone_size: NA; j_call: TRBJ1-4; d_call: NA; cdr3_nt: TGTGCCAGCAGATCCAATGAAAAACTGTTTTTT; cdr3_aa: CASRSNEKLFF
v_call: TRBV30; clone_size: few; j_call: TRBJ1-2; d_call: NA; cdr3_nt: TGTGCCTGGACCTCAAGCCGGGGTTGGGGCGGCTACACCTTC; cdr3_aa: CAWTSSRGWGGYTF
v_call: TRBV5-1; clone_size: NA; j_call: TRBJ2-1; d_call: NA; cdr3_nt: TGCGCCAGCAGCGAGCTCGACAATGAGCAGTTCTTC; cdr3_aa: CASSELDNEQFF
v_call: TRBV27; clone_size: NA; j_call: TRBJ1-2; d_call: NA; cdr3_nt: TGTGCCACCGCTAGGGTTTACGCCTATGGCTACACCTTC; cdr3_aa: CATARVYAYGYTF
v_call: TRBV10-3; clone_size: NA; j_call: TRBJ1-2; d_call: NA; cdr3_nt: TGTGCCGCCACCCCAACAGCTAACTATGGCTACACCTTC; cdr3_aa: CAATPTANYGYTF
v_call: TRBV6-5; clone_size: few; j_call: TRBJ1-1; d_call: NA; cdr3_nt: TGTGCCAGCAGTCTTCCACCAAACACTGAAGCTTTCTTT; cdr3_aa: CASSLPPNTEAFF
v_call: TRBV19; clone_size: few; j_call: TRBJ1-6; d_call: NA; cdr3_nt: TGTGCCAGTAGGGCAGACGACTATAATTCACCCCTCCACTTT; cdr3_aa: CASRADDYNSPLHF
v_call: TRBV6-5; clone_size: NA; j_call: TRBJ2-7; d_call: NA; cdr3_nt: TGTGCCAGCAGTTACTCGACGGGAGCCTCCTACGAGCAGTACTTC; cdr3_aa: CASSYSTGASYEQYF
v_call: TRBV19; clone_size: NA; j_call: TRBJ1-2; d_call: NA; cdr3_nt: TGTGCCAGTAGTATGATTATCGGGGACCCCTATGGCTACACCTTC; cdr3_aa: CASSMIIGDPYGYTF
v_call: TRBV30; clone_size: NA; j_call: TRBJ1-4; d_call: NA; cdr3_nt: TGTGCCTGGAGCCGAGCGACTCAGGGAGGTGAAAAACTGTTTTTT; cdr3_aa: CAWSRATQGGEKLFF
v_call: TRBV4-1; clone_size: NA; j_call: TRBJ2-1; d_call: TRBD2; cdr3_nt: TGCGCCAGCAGCCAGAGGAGCGGGGGGTCCTACAATGAGCAGTTCTTC; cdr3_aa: CASSQRSGGSYNEQFF
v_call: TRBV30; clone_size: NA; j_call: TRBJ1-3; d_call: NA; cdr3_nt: TGTGCCTGGGGGGCCGGAGACTCTGGAAACACCATATATTTT; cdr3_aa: CAWGAGDSGNTIYF
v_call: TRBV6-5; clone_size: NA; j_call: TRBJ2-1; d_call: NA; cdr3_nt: TGTGCCAGCAGTCAAATGAGCTCCTACAATGAGCAGTTCTTC; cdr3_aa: CASSQMSSYNEQFF
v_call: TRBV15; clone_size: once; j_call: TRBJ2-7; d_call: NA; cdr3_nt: TGTGCCACCAGCAGACCCCTGGGTGTTATAAACCACGAGCAGTACTTC; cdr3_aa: CATSRPLGVINHEQYF
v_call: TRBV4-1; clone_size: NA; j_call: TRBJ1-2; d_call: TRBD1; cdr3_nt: TGCGCCAGCAAGGGACAGGGAGATCCGTTAGGTGGCTACACCTTC; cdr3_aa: CASKGQGDPLGGYTF
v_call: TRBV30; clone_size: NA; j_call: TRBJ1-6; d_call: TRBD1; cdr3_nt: TGTGCCTGGAGTCTAACGGACAGGGGGAATTCACCCCTCCACTTT; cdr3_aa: CAWSLTDRGNSPLHF
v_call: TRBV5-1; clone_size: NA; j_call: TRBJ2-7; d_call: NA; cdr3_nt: TGCGCCAGCAGCGATGCGGGACAGAGCTACGAGCAGTACTTC; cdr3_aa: CASSDAGQSYEQYF
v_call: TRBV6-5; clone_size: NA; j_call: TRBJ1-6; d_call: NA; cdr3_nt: TGTGCCAGCAGTTACACGCATAGCTCCTATAATTCACCCCTCCACTTT; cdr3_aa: CASSYTHSSYNSPLHF
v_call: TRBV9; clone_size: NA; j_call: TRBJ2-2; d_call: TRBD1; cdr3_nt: TGTGCCAGCAGCGGGGTGGGACAGCTCACCGGGGAGCTGTTTTTT; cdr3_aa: CASSGVGQLTGELFF
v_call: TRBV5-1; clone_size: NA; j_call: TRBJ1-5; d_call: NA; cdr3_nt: TGCGCCAGCAGCTTGGAGGGAGGTCAGCCCCAGCATTTT; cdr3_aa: CASSLEGGQPQHF
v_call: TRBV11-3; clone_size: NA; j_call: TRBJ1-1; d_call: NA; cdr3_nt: TGTGCCAGCAGCCCCGGGACCAAAAACACTGAAGCTTTCTTT; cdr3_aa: CASSPGTKNTEAFF
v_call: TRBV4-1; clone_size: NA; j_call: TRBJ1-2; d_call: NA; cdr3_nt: TGCGCCAGCAGCCAAGACGGCCCGGGCGGGGGCTACACCTTC; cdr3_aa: CASSQDGPGGGYTF
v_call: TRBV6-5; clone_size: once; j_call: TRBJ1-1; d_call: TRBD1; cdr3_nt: TGTGCCACCCAGACAGGGGGACAAGGGGCTGAAGCTTTCTTT; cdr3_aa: CATQTGGQGAEAFF
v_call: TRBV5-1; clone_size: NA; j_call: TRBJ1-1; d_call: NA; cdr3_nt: TGCGCCAGCAGCTTCGCCGGGATGAACACTGAAGCTTTCTTT; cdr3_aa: CASSFAGMNTEAFF
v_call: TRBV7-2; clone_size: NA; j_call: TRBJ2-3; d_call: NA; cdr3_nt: TGTGCCAGCAGCTTCACCACGGGAGATACGCAGTATTTT; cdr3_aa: CASSFTTGDTQYF
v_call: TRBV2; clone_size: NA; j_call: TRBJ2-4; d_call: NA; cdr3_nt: TGTGCCAGCAGTGAAGACGGGGGAGCCAAAAACATTCAGTACTTC; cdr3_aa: CASSEDGGAKNIQYF
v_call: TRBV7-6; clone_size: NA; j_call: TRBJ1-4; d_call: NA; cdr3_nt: TGTGCCAGCGCTACTTACAGGGCCGCAACTAATGAAAAACTGTTTTTT; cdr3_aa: CASATYRAATNEKLFF